Described below is a single T cell receptor (beta chain) sequence and its context. Data came from immunoSEQ multiplex PCR; TCRdb stores just in-frame clones and leaves some out. Here the sample spans around 70,000 clones, 93% being singletons. This specimen comes from a study of technical replicates of blood from a few donors. Germline values: CDR1 SGHDT, CDR2 YYEEEE. The CDR3 has 13 residues. V was cut by 0 bases and J by 4 bases, with 5 bases left in between. This sequence was found in a human donor in good health. The rearrangement uses TRBV5-6 and TRBJ2-1; no clear D. The sample taken for sequencing was T cells isolated from PBMCs. CDR3 residues: CASSLAFYNEQFF. The CDR3 region has the DNA TGTGCCAGCAGCTTGGCCTTTTACAATGAGCAGTTCTTC. The full variable domain, with the rest looked up from reference TRBV5-6 and TRBJ2-1, is DAGVTQSPTHLIKTRGQQVTLRCSPKSGHDTVSWYQQALGQGPQFIFQYYEEEERQRGNFPDRFSGHQFPNYSSELNVNALLLGDSALYLCASSLAFYNEQFFGPGTRLTVL.